The clone carrying this T cell receptor beta chain was counted ten times or more. Its cognate antigen is unknown. These data are taken from a study of T-cell reconstitution after alpha-beta-depleted transplantation in children. Study-wide results and limits: Expanded graft clones numbering several hundred reportedly gave rise to alpha-beta T cells about two months after transplant.

With 6 bases removed from V and 1 base from J, the gap between germline ends came to 10 bases. The CDR3 contains 13 residues. Per germline, CDR1 MNHEY and CDR2 SMNVEV (reference sequence). TCRbeta library preparation incorporated unique molecular identifiers. TCRdb reprocessed the PCR reads with MiXCR, giving one entry per CDR3 protein. The sample holds approximately 500,000 distinct CDR3 sequences; 10% are singletons and the top ten take 2% to 2.5%. The rearrangement uses TRBV27 and TRBJ2-7; D is ambiguous. The specimen comprised PBMCs, sampled before TCRalphabeta/CD19-depleted stem cell transplant. The clonotype originates from a child aged 2-15 years with inherited bone marrow failure, due to receive a stem cell transplant. CDR3: CASSLGNSYEQYF. The CDR3 region has the DNA TGTGCCAGCAGCCTGGGAAATTCCTACGAGCAGTACTTC.